This entry features one TCR beta chain sequence. These data belong to a study of blood T cell repertoires in COVID-19. Profiled with immunoSEQ multiplex PCR; TCRdb holds only in-frame clones, not every one. The sample holds approximately 180,000 clones, 70% to 90% seen once. This CDR3 spans 14 amino acids. The germline V gene has CDR1 MNHEY and CDR2 SMNVEV (reference sequence). Trimming stripped 1 base from V and 5 bases from J, with 8 bases between. The specimen was peripheral blood. The chain combines TRBV27 with TRBJ2-2, with D perhaps matching TRBD2 (6 bases). This receptor was identified in a man in his sixties with active or convalescent COVID-19. The CDR3 reads CASSLYGGTGELFF. The CDR3 bases are TGTGCCAGCAGTTTATACGGAGGGACCGGGGAGCTGTTTTTT.